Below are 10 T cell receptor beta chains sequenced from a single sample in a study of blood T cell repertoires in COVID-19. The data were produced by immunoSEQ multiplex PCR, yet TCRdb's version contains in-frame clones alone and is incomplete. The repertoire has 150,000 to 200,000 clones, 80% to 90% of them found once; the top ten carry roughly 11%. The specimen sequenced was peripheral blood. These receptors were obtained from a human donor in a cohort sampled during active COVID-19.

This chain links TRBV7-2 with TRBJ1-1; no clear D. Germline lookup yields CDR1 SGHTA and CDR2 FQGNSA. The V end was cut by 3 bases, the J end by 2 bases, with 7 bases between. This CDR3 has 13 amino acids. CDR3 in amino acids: CASSFGLNTEAFF. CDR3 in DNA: TGTGCCAGCAGCTTTGGACTAAACACTGAAGCTTTCTTT. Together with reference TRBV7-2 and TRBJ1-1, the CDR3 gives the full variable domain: GAGVSQSPSNKVTEKGKDVELRCDPISGHTALYWYRQSLGQGLEFLIYFQGNSAPDKSGLPSDRFSAERTGGSVSTLTIQRTQQEDSAVYLCASSFGLNTEAFFGQGTRLTVV.

The DNA for the CDR3 is TGTGCCAGCAGCCCGAGTCTGCAAGAGACCCAGTACTTC. The encoded protein is CASSPSLQETQYF. The chain is built from TRBV7-3 and TRBJ2-5; D ambiguous. Germline CDR1 and CDR2: SGHTA and FQGTGA. This CDR3 spans 13 amino acids. Between the trimmed V and J ends, which lost 5 bases and 2 bases, there was a span of 9 bases.

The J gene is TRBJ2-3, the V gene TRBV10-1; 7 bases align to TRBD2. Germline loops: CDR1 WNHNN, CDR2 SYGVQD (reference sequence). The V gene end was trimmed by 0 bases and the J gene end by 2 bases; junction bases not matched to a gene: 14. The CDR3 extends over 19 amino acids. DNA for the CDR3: TGCGCCAGCAGTGAGTCCATCGGGGGAGGCCTAGCGGTCACAGATACGCAGTATTTT. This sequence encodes CASSESIGGGLAVTDTQYF.

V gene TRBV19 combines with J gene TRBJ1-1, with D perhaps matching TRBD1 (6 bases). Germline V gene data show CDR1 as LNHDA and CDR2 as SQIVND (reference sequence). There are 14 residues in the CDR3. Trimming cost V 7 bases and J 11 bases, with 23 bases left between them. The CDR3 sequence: CASTNPGTSNGAFF. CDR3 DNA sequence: TGTGCCAGTACCAACCCGGGGACATCAAACGGGGCTTTCTTT. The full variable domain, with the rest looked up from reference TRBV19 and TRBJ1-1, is DGGITQSPKYLFRKEGQNVTLSCEQNLNHDAMYWYRQDPGQGLRLIYYSQIVNDFQKGDIAEGYSVSREKKESFPLTVTSAQKNPTAFYLCASTNPGTSNGAFFGQGTRLTVV.

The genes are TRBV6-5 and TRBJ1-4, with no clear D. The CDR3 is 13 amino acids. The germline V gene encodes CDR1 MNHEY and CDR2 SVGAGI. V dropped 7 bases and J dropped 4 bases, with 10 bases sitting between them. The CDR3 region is CASIRDVNEKLFF. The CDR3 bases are TGTGCCAGCATCCGGGATGTTAATGAAAAACTGTTTTTT.

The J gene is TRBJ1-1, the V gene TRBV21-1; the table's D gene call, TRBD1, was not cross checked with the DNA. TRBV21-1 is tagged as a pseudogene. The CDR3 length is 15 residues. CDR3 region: CASSSRDREDTEAFF. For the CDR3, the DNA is TGTGCCAGCAGCTCCCGGGACAGGGAGGACACTGAAGCTTTCTTT.

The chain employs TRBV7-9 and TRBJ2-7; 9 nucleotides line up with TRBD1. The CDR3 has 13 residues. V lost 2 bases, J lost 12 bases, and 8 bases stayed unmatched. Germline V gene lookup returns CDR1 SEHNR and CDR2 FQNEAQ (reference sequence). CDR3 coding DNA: TGTGCCAGCAGCTTAAGTCCAGGGACAGGGTGGTACTTC. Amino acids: CASSLSPGTGWYF.

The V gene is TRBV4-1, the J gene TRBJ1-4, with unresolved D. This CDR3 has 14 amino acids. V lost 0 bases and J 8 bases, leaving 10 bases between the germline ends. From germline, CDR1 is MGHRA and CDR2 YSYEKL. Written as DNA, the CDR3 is TGCGCCAGCAGCCAAGAGACTGAACGGGAAAAACTGTTTTTT. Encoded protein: CASSQETEREKLFF.

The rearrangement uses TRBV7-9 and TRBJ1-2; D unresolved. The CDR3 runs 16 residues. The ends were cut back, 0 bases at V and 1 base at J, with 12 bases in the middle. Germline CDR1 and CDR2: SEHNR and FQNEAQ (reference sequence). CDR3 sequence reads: CASSLAVREFNYGYTF. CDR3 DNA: TGTGCCAGCAGCTTAGCAGTTAGAGAATTTAACTATGGCTACACCTTC.

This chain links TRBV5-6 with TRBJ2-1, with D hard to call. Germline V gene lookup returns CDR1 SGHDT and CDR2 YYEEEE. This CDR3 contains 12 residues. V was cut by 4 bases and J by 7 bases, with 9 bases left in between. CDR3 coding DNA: TGTGCCAGCAGCCCTCAGTGGAATGAGCAGTTCTTC. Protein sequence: CASSPQWNEQFF.